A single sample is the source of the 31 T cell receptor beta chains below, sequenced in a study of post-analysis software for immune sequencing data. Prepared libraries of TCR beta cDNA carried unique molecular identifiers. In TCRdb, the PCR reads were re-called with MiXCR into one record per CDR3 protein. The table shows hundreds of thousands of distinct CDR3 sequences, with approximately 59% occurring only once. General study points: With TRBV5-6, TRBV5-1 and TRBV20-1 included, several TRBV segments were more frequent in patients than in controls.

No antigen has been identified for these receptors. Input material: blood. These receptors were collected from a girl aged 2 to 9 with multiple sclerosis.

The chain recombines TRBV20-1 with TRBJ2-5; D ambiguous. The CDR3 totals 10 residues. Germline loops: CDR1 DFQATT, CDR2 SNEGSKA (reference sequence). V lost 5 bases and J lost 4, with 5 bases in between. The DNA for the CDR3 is TGCAGTGCTGCAGCAGAGACCCAGTACTTC. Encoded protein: CSAAAETQYF.

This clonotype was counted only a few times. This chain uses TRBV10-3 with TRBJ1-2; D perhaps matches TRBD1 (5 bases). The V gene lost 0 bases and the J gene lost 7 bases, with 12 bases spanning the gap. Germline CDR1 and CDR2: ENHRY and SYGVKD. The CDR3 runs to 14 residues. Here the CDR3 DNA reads TGTGCCATCAGTGAGTCCAGGGTAGGGAGTGGCTACACCTTC. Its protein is CAISESRVGSGYTF.

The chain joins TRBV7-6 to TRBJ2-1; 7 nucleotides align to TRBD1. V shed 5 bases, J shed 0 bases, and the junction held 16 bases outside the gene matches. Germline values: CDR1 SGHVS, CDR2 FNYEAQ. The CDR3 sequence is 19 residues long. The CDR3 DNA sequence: TGTGCCAGCAGCATCCGACAGGGTGATAAGTCAAGCTCCTACAATGAGCAGTTCTTC. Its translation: CASSIRQGDKSSSYNEQFF.

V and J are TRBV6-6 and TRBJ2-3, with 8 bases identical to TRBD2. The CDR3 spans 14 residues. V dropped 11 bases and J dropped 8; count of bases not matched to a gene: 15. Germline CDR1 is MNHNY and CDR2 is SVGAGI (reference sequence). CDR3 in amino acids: CASREGGRAVTQYF. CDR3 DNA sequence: TGTGCCTCCCGGGAGGGGGGTCGTGCAGTTACGCAGTATTTT.

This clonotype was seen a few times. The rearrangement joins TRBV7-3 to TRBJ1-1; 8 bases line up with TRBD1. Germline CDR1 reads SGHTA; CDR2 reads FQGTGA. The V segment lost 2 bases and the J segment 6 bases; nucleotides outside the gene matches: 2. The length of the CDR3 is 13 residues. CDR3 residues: CASSLQGAPEAFF. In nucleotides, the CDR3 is TGTGCCAGCAGCTTACAGGGGGCTCCTGAAGCTTTCTTT.

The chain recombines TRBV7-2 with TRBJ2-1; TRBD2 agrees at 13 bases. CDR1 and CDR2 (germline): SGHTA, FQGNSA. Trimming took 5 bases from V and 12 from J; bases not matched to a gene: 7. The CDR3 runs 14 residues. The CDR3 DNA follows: TGTGCCAGCAGCGAAGGGACTAGCGGGATGGGGCAGTTCTTC. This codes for CASSEGTSGMGQFF.

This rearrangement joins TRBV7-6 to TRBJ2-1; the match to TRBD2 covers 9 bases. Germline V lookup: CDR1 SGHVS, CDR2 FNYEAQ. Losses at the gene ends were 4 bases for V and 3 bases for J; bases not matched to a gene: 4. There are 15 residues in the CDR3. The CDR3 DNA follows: TGTGCCAGCAGCTCGACAGCGGGGGGCTACAATGAGCAGTTCTTC. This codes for CASSSTAGGYNEQFF. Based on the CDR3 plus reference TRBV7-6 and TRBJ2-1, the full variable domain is GAGVSQSPRYKVTKRGQDVALRCDPISGHVSLYWYRQALGQGPEFLTYFNYEAQQDKSGLPNDRFSAERPEGSISTLTIQRTEQRDSAMYRCASSSTAGGYNEQFFGPGTRLTVL.

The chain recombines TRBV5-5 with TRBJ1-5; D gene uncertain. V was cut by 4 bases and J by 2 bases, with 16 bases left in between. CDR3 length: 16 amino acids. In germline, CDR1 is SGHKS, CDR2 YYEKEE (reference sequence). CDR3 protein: CASSPGPDSGNQPQHF. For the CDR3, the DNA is TGTGCCAGCAGCCCTGGACCGGACTCGGGCAATCAGCCCCAGCATTTT.

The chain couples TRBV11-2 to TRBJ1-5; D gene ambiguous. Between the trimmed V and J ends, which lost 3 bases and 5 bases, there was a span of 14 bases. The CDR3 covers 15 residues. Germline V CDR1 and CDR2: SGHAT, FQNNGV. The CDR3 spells CASSFGSESYQPQHF. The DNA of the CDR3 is TGTGCCAGCAGCTTCGGGTCGGAATCCTATCAGCCCCAGCATTTT.

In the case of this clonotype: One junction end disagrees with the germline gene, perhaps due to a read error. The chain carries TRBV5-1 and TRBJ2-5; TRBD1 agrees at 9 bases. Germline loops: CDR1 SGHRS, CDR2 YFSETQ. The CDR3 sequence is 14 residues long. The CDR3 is CASSSTGGLEIQYF. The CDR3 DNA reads TGCGCCAGCAGCTCCACAGGGGGCTTGGAGATCCAGTACTTC.

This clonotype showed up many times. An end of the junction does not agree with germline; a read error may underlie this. The CDR3 loop is CASSLVGSYNEQFF. The CDR3, as DNA: TGTGCCAGCAGTTTAGTAGGGTCCTACAATGAGCAGTTCTTC. J is TRBJ2-1 and V is TRBV5-1; no clear D. Germline V CDR1 and CDR2: SGHRS, YFSETQ. The length of the CDR3 is 14 residues.

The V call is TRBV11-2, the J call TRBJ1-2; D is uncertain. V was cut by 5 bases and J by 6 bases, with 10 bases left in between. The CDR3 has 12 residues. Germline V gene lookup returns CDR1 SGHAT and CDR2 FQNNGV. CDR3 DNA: TGTGCCAGCAGCCTTAGAAAGAATGGCTACACCTTC. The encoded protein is CASSLRKNGYTF.

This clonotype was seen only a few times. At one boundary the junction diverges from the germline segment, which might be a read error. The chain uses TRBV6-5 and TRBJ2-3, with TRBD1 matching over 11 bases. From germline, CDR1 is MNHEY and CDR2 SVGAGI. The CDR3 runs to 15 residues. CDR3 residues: CTSIRTGGASDTQYF. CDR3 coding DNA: TGTACCAGCATCCGGACAGGGGGCGCATCAGATACGCAGTATTTT.

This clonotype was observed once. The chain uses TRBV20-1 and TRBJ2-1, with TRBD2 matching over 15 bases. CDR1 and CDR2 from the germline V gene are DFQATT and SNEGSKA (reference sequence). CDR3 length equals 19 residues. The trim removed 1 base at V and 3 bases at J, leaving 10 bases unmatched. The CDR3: CSARARSRTSGRVYNEQFF. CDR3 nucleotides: TGCAGTGCTAGAGCCCGGTCCCGGACTAGCGGGAGGGTCTACAATGAGCAGTTCTTC.

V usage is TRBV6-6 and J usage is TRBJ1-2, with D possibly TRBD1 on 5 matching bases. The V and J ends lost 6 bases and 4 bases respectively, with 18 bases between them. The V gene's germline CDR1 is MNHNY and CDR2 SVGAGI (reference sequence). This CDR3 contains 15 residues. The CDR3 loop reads CASRRIGGSIYGYTF. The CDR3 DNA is TGTGCCAGCAGGCGCATCGGGGGTTCCATCTATGGCTACACCTTC.

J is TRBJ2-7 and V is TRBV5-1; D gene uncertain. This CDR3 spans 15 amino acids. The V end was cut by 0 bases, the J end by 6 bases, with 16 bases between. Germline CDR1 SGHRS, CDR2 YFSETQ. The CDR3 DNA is TGCGCCAGCAGCTTGGCGGGCTTTCCTTCGGGCGAGCAGTACTTC. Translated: CASSLAGFPSGEQYF.

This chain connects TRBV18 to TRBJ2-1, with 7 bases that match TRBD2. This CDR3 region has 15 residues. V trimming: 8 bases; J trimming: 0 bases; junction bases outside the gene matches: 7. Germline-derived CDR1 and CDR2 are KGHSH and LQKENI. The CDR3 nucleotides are TGTGCCAGCGCAATGCGGGGGAGCTCCTACAATGAGCAGTTCTTC. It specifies CASAMRGSSYNEQFF.

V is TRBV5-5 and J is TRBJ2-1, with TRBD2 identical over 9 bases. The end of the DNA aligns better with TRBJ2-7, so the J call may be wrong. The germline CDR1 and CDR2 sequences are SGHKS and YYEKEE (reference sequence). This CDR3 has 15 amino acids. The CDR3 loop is CASGWTSASYNEQYF. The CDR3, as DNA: TGTGCCAGCGGGTGGACTAGCGCATCCTACAATGAGCAGTACTTC.

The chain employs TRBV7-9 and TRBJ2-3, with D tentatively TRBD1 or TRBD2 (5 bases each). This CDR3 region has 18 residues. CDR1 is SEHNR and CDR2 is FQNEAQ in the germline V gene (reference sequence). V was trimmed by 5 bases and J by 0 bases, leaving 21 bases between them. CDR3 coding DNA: TGTGCCAGCAGCCCTACCGGGACCCCGAGGGGTAGCACAGATACGCAGTATTTT. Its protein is CASSPTGTPRGSTDTQYF.

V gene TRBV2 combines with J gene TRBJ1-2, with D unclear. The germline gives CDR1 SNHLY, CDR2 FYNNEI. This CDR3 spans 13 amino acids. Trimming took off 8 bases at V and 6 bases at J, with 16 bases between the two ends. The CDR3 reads CASVSGGSDGYTF. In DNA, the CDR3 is TGTGCCAGCGTTAGCGGCGGTTCCGATGGCTACACCTTC.

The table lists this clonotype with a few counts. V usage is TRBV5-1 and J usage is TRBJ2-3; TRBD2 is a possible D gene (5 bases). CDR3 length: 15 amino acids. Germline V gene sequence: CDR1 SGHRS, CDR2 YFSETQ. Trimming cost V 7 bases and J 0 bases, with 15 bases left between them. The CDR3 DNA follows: TGCGCCAGCTTTCCGGGAAAAACTAGCACAGATACGCAGTATTTT. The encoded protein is CASFPGKTSTDTQYF.

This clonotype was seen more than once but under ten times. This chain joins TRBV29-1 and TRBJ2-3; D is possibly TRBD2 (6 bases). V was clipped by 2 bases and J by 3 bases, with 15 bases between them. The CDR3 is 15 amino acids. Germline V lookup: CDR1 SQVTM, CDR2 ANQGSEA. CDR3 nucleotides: TGCAGCGTTGAATTGGGAGGTGTTGAGACAGATACGCAGTATTTT. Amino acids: CSVELGGVETDTQYF.

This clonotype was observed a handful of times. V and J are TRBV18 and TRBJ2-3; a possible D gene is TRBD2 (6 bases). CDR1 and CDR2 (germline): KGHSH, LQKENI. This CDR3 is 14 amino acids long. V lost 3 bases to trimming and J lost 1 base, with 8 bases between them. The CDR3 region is CASSPASGTDTQYF. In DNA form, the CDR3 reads TGTGCCAGCTCACCGGCTAGCGGCACAGATACGCAGTATTTT.

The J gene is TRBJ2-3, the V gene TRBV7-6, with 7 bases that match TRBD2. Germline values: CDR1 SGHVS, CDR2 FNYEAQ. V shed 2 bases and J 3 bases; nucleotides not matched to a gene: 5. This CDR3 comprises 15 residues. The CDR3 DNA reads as TGTGCCAGCAGCTTACGAGCGGGGTTAACAGATACGCAGTATTTT. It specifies CASSLRAGLTDTQYF.

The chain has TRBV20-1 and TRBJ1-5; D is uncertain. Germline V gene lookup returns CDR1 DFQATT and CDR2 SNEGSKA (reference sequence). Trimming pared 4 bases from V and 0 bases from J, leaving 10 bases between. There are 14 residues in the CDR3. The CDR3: CSATSWDSNQPQHF. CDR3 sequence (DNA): TGCAGTGCTACATCGTGGGATAGCAATCAGCCCCAGCATTTT.

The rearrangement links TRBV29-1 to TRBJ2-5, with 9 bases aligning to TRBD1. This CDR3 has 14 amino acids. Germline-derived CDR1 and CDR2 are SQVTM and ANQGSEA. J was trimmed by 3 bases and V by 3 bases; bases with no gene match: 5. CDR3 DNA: TGCAGCGTTGAGGGGAGGGACAGGGAAGAGACCCAGTACTTC. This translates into CSVEGRDREETQYF. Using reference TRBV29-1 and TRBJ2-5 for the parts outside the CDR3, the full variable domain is SAVISQKPSRDICQRGTSLTIQCQVDSQVTMMFWYRQQPGQSLTLIATANQGSEATYESGFVIDKFPISRPNLTFSTLTVSNMSPEDSSIYLCSVEGRDREETQYFGPGTRLLVL.

CDR3 sequence reads: CASSRQVETDTQYF. For the CDR3, the DNA is TGTGCCAGCAGCCGACAGGTCGAGACAGATACGCAGTATTTT. This rearrangement joins TRBV7-9 to TRBJ2-3; maybe TRBD1 (6 bases). V was clipped by 5 bases and J by 3 bases, with 12 bases between them. CDR1 is SEHNR, CDR2 FQNEAQ, per germline (reference sequence). This CDR3 region has 14 residues.

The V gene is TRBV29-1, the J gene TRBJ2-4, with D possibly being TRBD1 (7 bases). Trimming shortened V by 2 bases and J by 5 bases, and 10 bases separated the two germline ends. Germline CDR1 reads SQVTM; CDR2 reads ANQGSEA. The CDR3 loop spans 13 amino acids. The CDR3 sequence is CSVEQGGQNIQYF. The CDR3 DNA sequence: TGCAGCGTTGAACAGGGGGGACAAAACATTCAGTACTTC.

The chain's CDR3 is CASSKEGGGKETQYF. Written as DNA, the CDR3 is TGTGCCAGCAGCAAAGAGGGGGGTGGTAAAGAGACCCAGTACTTC. The chain couples TRBV7-9 to TRBJ2-5, with D perhaps assigned TRBD1 or TRBD2 (6 bases each). CDR1 and CDR2 from the germline V gene are SEHNR and FQNEAQ (reference sequence). This CDR3 has 15 residues. V lost 5 bases to trimming and J lost 3 bases, with 16 bases between them.

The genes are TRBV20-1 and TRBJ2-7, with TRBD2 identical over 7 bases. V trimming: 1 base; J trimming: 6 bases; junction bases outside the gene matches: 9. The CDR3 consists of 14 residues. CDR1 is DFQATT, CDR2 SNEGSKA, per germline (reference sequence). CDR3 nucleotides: TGCAGTGCTAGAGTAGCTGGGACTACGGGCGAGCAGTACTTC. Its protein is CSARVAGTTGEQYF.

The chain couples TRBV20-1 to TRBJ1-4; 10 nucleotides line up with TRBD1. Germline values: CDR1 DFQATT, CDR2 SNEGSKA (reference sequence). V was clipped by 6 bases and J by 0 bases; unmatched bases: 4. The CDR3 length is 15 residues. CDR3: CSARTGGATNEKLFF. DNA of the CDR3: TGCAGTGCGCGGACAGGGGGAGCAACTAATGAAAAACTGTTTTTT.